This T cell receptor beta chain was sequenced in a study of T cells in Graves' hyperthyroidism and ophthalmopathy. This clonotype was recorded a few times. RNA transcripts gave rise to amplified TCR beta CDR3 regions. First-round RT-PCR of the TCR CDR3 relied on the HTBI primer set. TCRdb reanalysed the multiplex PCR reads using MiXCR and keeps one entry per CDR3 protein. The data contain hundreds of thousands of distinct CDR3 sequences, less than 20% of them singletons. CDR1 is SGHVS and CDR2 is FNYEAQ in the germline V gene. The CDR3 has 10 amino acids. V was cut by 11 bases and J by 2 bases, with 7 bases left in between.

The chain is built from TRBV7-6 and TRBJ2-7; tentatively, D is TRBD2 (5 bases). The source of this sequence is a woman between 18 and 29 years old with Graves' ophthalmopathy. The sample comprised blood. The CDR3 coding sequence is TGTGCCGCGGGCCCCTACGAGCAGTACTTC. Translated: CAAGPYEQYF.